A single sample gave rise to the 18 T cell receptor beta chains below, sequenced in a study of blood T cells in healthy people across ages. Through a sample-barcoded 5' primer and a J-beta primer mix, a second PCR was run for 7 to 11 cycles. TCRdb analysed the 5' RACE reads with MiXCR anew, one entry per CDR3 protein. The sample has approximately 800,000 distinct CDR3 sequences; 45% to 70% are singletons. The specimen sequenced was blood. The receptors originated from a man aged 40-50 years in good health.

This sequence joins TRBV3-1 and TRBJ1-4; 7 bases are shared with TRBD1. J gave up 6 bases and V 4 bases, and 5 bases lay outside the gene matches. The V gene's germline CDR1 is LGHDT and CDR2 YNNKEL (reference sequence). The CDR3 is 14 amino acids. CDR3 coding DNA: TGTGCCAGCAGCCGAGGACAGGCGGATGAAAAACTGTTTTTT. Translation: CASSRGQADEKLFF.

This chain links TRBV5-4 with TRBJ2-1; 7 bases are shared with TRBD2. Germline lookup yields CDR1 SGHNT and CDR2 YYREEE (reference sequence). This CDR3 comprises 13 residues. V dropped 4 bases and J dropped 8; count of bases not matched to a gene: 6. CDR3 in DNA: TGTGCCAGCAGCGAGGGCGGGGGTGATGAGCAGTTCTTC. Residues: CASSEGGGDEQFF.

J is TRBJ2-1 and V is TRBV12-3 or TRBV12-4; 8 nucleotides agree with TRBD2. The CDR3 is 15 amino acids. V lost 8 bases and J lost 6; bases outside the gene matches: 12. The CDR3 DNA sequence: TGTGCCAGCGCTTCCCGCCGACTAGCGCCCAATGAGCAGTTCTTC. Translating gives CASASRRLAPNEQFF.

The J gene is TRBJ2-1, the V gene TRBV5-6, with a possible D match to TRBD1 (5 bases). The CDR3 is 21 residues long. V was pared by 1 base and J by 8 bases, with 34 bases between. In germline, CDR1 is SGHDT, CDR2 YYEEEE. CDR3 residues: CASSLSVVWTLQETPLDEQFF. DNA for the CDR3: TGTGCCAGCAGCTTGTCCGTAGTCTGGACGTTACAGGAAACACCCCTCGATGAGCAGTTCTTC.

The V gene is TRBV2, the J gene TRBJ2-5, with TRBD1 matching over 8 bases. Germline loops: CDR1 SNHLY, CDR2 FYNNEI. The CDR3 length is 18 residues. The trim removed 7 bases at V and 2 bases at J, leaving 18 bases unmatched. The CDR3 DNA is TGTGCCAGCACCTCATTGGGGATAGGACAGGGAAATCAAGAGACCCAGTACTTC. This gives the protein CASTSLGIGQGNQETQYF.

This clonotype was seen ten or more times. This sequence joins TRBV7-6 and TRBJ2-1, with D possibly being TRBD2 (7 bases). From germline, CDR1 is SGHVS and CDR2 FNYEAQ. V lost 3 bases to trimming and J lost 0 bases, with 15 bases between them. The CDR3 is 17 amino acids. The CDR3 region has the DNA TGTGCCAGCAGCTTGGAGGGGGGGGGAAACTCCTACAATGAGCAGTTCTTC. Amino acid sequence: CASSLEGGGNSYNEQFF.

The chain joins TRBV4-3 to TRBJ2-3; 12 bases line up with TRBD1. The CDR3 consists of 17 residues. The trim removed 0 bases at V and 4 bases at J, leaving 5 bases unmatched. Germline V gives CDR1 LGHNA, CDR2 YSLEER. CDR3 loop: CASSQDVGQGAPDTQYF. The CDR3 DNA sequence: TGCGCCAGCAGCCAAGATGTGGGACAGGGGGCCCCAGATACGCAGTATTTT.

This rearrangement joins TRBV7-2 to TRBJ2-7, with 7 bases aligning to TRBD1. Germline V gene data show CDR1 as SGHTA and CDR2 as FQGNSA. The CDR3 contains 14 residues. Trimming removed 5 bases from V and 3 bases from J; junction bases left unmatched: 7. CDR3 residues: CASSGTGQRYEQYF. The CDR3 region has the DNA TGTGCCAGCAGCGGGACGGGACAGCGCTACGAGCAGTACTTC. Full variable domain (missing parts from reference TRBV7-2 and TRBJ2-7): GAGVSQSPSNKVTEKGKDVELRCDPISGHTALYWYRQSLGQGLEFLIYFQGNSAPDKSGLPSDRFSAERTGGSVSTLTIQRTQQEDSAVYLCASSGTGQRYEQYFGPGTRLTVT.

The table lists this clonotype with a few counts. V usage is TRBV12-3 or TRBV12-4 and J usage is TRBJ1-2; D unresolved. This CDR3 is built from 13 residues. V lost 10 bases and J lost 3, with 15 bases in between. The CDR3 DNA reads as TGTGCCACCTCTTGGGCTGGGCACTATGGCTACACCTTC. This gives the protein CATSWAGHYGYTF.

This sequence joins TRBV7-2 and TRBJ1-1; 9 bases fit TRBD1. The CDR3 covers 14 residues. V lost 4 bases and J lost 4; bases outside the gene matches: 4. Germline V gene sequence: CDR1 SGHTA, CDR2 FQGNSA. CDR3 nucleotides: TGTGCCAGCAGCTGGGACAGGGCGGGCACTGAAGCTTTCTTT. It is translated as CASSWDRAGTEAFF.

This clonotype was counted a few times. The rearrangement uses TRBV4-3 and TRBJ2-3, with 12 nucleotides matching TRBD2. The CDR3 runs to 22 residues. V trimming: 0 bases; J trimming: 2 bases; junction bases outside the gene matches: 18. Germline values: CDR1 LGHNA, CDR2 YSLEER. DNA of the CDR3: TGCGCCAGCAGCCAAGATGGGACTAGCGGGCGGGGCCAGGTTCGGAACACAGATACGCAGTATTTT. Translated: CASSQDGTSGRGQVRNTDTQYF.

V gene TRBV5-1 combines with J gene TRBJ2-1; 8 positions agree with TRBD1. The V gene's germline CDR1 is SGHRS and CDR2 YFSETQ. The CDR3 runs 15 residues. With 4 bases clipped from V and 5 bases from J, the junction kept 8 bases outside the gene matches. The CDR3 region has the DNA TGCGCCAGCAGCCGCCGGGACAGGTCCCACAATGAGCAGTTCTTC. This encodes CASSRRDRSHNEQFF. Together with reference TRBV5-1 and TRBJ2-1, the CDR3 gives the full variable domain: KAGVTQTPRYLIKTRGQQVTLSCSPISGHRSVSWYQQTPGQGLQFLFEYFSETQRNKGNFPGRFSGRQFSNSRSEMNVSTLELGDSALYLCASSRRDRSHNEQFFGPGTRLTVL.

V gene TRBV27 combines with J gene TRBJ1-2; 8 nucleotides agree with TRBD1. V lost 0 bases, J lost 6 bases, and 6 bases stayed unmatched. There are 15 residues in the CDR3. Germline loops: CDR1 MNHEY, CDR2 SMNVEV (reference sequence). For the CDR3, the DNA is TGTGCCAGCAGTTTATCCCCCGGACAGGGCCATGGCTACACCTTC. Amino acids: CASSLSPGQGHGYTF.

This chain connects TRBV7-2 to TRBJ1-5; D is unresolved. The CDR3 extends over 15 amino acids. The germline V and J ends were trimmed by 4 bases and 2 bases, with 12 bases remaining between them. CDR1 and CDR2 from the germline V gene are SGHTA and FQGNSA. The CDR3 region is CASSSGPSGNQPQHF. For the CDR3, the DNA is TGTGCCAGCAGCTCCGGCCCCTCGGGCAATCAGCCCCAGCATTTT.

The chain uses TRBV6-6 and TRBJ1-1; 7 bases line up with TRBD1. The trim removed 2 bases at V and 1 base at J, leaving 1 base unmatched. CDR3 length: 14 amino acids. From germline, CDR1 is MNHNY and CDR2 SVGAGI (reference sequence). CDR3 amino acids: CASSYEGANTEAFF. The CDR3 coding sequence is TGTGCCAGCAGTTACGAGGGGGCGAACACTGAAGCTTTCTTT.

The gene calls are TRBV20-1 and TRBJ2-3; a possible D gene is TRBD2 (5 bases). CDR3 length: 14 residues. V lost 4 bases and J lost 2, with 13 bases in between. Germline V gives CDR1 DFQATT, CDR2 SNEGSKA (reference sequence). Here the CDR3 reads CSATRGLVTDTQYF. CDR3 bases: TGCAGTGCTACGCGCGGACTGGTCACAGATACGCAGTATTTT.

This chain links TRBV7-4 with TRBJ2-7; 7 nucleotides align to TRBD1. Judging by the DNA end, TRBJ2-5 fits better; the J call may be wrong. CDR1 is SGHVT and CDR2 is SQSDAQ in the germline V gene. This CDR3 is built from 16 residues. This CDR3 is CASRETGIERRETQYF. Written as DNA, the CDR3 is TGTGCCAGCAGAGAGACAGGGATCGAACGGCGAGAGACCCAGTACTTC.

The chain employs TRBV2 and TRBJ2-7; no clear D. V was pared by 6 bases and J by 3 bases, with 15 bases between. Germline CDR1 and CDR2: SNHLY and FYNNEI. This CDR3 region has 14 residues. CDR3 DNA: TGTGCCAGCAGACGGGTTGACGCCCTCTACGAGCAGTACTTC. Protein: CASRRVDALYEQYF.